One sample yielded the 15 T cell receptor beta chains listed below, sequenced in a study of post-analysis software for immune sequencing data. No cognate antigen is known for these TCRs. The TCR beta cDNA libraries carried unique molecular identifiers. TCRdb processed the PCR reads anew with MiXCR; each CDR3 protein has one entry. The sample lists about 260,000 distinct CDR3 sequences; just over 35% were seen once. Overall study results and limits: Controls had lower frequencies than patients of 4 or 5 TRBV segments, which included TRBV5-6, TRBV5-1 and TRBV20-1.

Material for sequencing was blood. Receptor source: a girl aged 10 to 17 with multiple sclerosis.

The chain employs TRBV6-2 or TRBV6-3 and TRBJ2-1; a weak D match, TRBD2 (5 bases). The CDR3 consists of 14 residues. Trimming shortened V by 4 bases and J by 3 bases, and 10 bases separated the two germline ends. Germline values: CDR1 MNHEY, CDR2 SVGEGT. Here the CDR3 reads CASSFQAVYNEQFF. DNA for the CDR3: TGTGCCAGCAGTTTTCAAGCGGTCTACAATGAGCAGTTCTTC.

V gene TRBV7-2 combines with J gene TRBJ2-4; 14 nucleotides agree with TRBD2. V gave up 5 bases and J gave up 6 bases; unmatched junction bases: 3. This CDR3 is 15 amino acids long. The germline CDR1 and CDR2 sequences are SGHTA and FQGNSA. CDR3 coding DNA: TGTGCCAGCAGCCAGGGGACTAGCGGGGGAAACATTCAGTACTTC. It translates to CASSQGTSGGNIQYF.

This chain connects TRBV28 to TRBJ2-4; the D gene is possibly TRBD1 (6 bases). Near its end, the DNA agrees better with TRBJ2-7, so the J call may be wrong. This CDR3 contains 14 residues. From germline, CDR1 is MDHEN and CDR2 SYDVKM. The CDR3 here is CASSFEGVSYEQYF. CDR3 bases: TGTGCCAGCAGCTTCGAGGGGGTTTCCTACGAGCAGTACTTC.

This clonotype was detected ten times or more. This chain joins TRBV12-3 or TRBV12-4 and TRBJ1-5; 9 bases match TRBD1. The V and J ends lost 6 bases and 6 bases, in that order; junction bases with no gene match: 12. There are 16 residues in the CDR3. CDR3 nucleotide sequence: TGTGCCAGCAGACCCTCGGGACAGGGCATAGGTCAGCCCCAGCATTTT. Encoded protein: CASRPSGQGIGQPQHF.

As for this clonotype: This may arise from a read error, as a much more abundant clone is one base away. The CDR3 spells CSASLGGGETQFF. The CDR3 nucleotides read TGCAGTGCTAGCCTAGGAGGGGGGGAGACCCAGTTCTTC. This chain links TRBV20-1 with TRBJ2-1, with a possible D match to TRBD2 (7 bases). This CDR3 has 13 amino acids. Trimming left V 3 bases short and J 13 bases short, with 19 bases between. Germline V gives CDR1 DFQATT, CDR2 SNEGSKA (reference sequence).

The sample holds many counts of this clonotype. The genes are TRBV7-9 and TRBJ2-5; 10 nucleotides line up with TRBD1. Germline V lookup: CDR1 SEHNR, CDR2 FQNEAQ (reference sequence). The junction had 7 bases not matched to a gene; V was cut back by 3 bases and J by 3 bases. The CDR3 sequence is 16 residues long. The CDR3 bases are TGTGCCAGCAGCTTTAATGCGGGACAGGGGAAAGAGACCCAGTACTTC. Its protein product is CASSFNAGQGKETQYF.

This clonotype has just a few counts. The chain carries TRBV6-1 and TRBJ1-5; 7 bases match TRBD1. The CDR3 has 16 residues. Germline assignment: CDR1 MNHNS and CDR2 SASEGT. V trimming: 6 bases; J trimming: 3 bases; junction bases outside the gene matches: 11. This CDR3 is CASRDHRGPINQPQHF. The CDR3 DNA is TGTGCCAGCAGGGACCACAGGGGTCCCATCAATCAGCCCCAGCATTTT.

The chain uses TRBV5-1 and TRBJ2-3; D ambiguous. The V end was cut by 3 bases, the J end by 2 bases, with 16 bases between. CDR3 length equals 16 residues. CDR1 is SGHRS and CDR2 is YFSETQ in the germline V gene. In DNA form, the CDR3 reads TGCGCCAGCAGCTCGCTGGACCGGATACTCACAGATACGCAGTATTTT. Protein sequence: CASSSLDRILTDTQYF.

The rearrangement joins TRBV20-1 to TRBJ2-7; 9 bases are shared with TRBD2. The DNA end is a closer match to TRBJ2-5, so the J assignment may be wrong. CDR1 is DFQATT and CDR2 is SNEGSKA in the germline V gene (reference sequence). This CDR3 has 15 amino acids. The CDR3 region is CSACSSGDLQETQYF. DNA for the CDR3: TGCAGTGCTTGCTCTAGCGGGGACCTCCAAGAGACCCAGTACTTC.

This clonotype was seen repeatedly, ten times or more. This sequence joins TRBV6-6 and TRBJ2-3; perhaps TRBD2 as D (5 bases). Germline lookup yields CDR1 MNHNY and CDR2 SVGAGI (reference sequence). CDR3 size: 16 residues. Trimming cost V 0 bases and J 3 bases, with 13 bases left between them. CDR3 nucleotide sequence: TGTGCCAGCAGTTACTCGAACGACTACCGGACAGATACGCAGTATTTT. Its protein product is CASSYSNDYRTDTQYF.

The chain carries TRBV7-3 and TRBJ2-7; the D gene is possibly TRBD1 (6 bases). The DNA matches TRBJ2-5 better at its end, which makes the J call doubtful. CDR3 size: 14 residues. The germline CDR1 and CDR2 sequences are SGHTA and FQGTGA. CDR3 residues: CASSLTGQGETQYF. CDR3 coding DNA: TGTGCCAGCAGCTTAACGGGCCAGGGGGAGACCCAGTACTTC.

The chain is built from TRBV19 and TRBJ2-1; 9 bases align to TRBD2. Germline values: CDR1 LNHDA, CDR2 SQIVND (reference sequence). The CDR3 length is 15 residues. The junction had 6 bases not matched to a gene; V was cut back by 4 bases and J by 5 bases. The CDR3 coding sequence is TGTGCCAGTAGTAGGACGGGACTAGCCCACAATGAGCAGTTCTTC. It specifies CASSRTGLAHNEQFF.

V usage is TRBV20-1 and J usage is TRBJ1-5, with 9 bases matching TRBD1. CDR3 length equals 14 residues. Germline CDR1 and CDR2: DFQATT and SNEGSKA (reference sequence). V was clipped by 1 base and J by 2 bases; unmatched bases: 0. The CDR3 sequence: CSARGTGGNQPQHF. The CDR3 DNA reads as TGCAGTGCTAGAGGGACAGGGGGCAATCAGCCCCAGCATTTT.

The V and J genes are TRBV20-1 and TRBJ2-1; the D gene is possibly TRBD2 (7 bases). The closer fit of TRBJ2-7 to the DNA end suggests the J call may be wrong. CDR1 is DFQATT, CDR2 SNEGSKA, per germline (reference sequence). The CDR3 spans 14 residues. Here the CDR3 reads CSARGGGGSYEQYF. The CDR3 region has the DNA TGCAGTGCTAGAGGAGGGGGGGGTTCCTACGAGCAGTACTTC.

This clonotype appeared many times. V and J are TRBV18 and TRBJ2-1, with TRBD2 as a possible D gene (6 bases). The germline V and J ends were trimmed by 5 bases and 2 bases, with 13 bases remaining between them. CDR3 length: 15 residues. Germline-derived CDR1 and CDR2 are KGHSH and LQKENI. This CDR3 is CASSISSDTYNEQFF. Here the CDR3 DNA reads TGTGCCAGCTCAATCTCTAGCGACACCTACAATGAGCAGTTCTTC. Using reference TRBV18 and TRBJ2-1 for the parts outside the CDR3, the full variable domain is NAGVMQNPRHLVRRRGQEARLRCSPMKGHSHVYWYRQLPEEGLKFMVYLQKENIIDESGMPKERFSAEFPKEGPSILRIQQVVRGDSAAYFCASSISSDTYNEQFFGPGTRLTVL.